The 14 T cell receptor beta chains below were found in one sample sequenced in a study of resident and recirculating memory T cells in vitiligo. Clones were sequenced by immunoSEQ multiplex PCR, and TCRdb holds only the in-frame ones, with some missing. This table has 65,000 to 80,000 clones, 92% appearing once. The sequencing sample was made of blood. Every receptor here comes from a male donor with vitiligo.

This chain joins TRBV7-7 and TRBJ2-1; 7 bases line up with TRBD2. The CDR3 loop spans 15 amino acids. CDR1 and CDR2 (germline): SSHAT, FNYEAQ (reference sequence). Trimming at V came to 5 bases and at J to 5 bases, leaving 9 bases not matched to a gene. The CDR3 region is CASSPGGVAHNEQFF. Here the CDR3 DNA reads TGTGCCAGCAGCCCTGGGGGGGTAGCGCACAATGAGCAGTTCTTC.

The chain recombines TRBV5-1 with TRBJ2-7; possible D gene TRBD1, 5 bases. The CDR3 has 14 amino acids. The V end lost 2 bases, the J end lost 4 bases, and 13 bases lay between the germline ends. CDR1 is SGHRS, CDR2 YFSETQ, per germline. In DNA form, the CDR3 reads TGCGCCAGCAGCTTCAGAACAGGACAATACGAGCAGTACTTC. Translating gives CASSFRTGQYEQYF.

This chain connects TRBV4-1 to TRBJ1-3, with 9 bases lining up with TRBD1. The junction had 6 bases not matched to a gene; V was cut back by 5 bases and J by 1 base. Germline V gives CDR1 MGHRA, CDR2 YSYEKL. This CDR3 region has 16 residues. The CDR3 nucleotides are TGCGCCAGCAGCTCTCCGGGACAGGGTTCTGGAAACACCATATATTTT. Translated: CASSSPGQGSGNTIYF.

This clone was observed a single time. The genes are TRBV7-2 and TRBJ1-5; possible D gene TRBD1, 5 bases. V was shortened by 5 bases and J by 7 bases, with 18 bases between the two germline ends. CDR3 length: 15 residues. Germline V CDR1 and CDR2: SGHTA, FQGNSA. CDR3 coding DNA: TGTGCCAGCAGCCCGGATCGCGGGGGATACCAGCCCCAGCATTTT. Its translation: CASSPDRGGYQPQHF.

The genes are TRBV4-3 and TRBJ2-1; possibly TRBD2 for D (7 bases). V was shortened by 0 bases and J by 4 bases, with 13 bases between the two germline ends. Per germline, CDR1 LGHNA and CDR2 YSLEER. This CDR3 is 16 amino acids long. This chain's CDR3 is CASSQDSSGQYNEQFF. CDR3 coding DNA: TGCGCCAGCAGCCAAGACTCTAGCGGACAGTACAATGAGCAGTTCTTC.

This clone was counted once. CDR3 DNA sequence: TGTGCCAGCAGCCCCCTAGAGAGTTACGAGCAGTACTTC. The encoded protein is CASSPLESYEQYF. The chain carries TRBV7-7 and TRBJ2-7; D not resolved. Germline CDR1 SSHAT, CDR2 FNYEAQ (reference sequence). The CDR3 consists of 13 residues. The V end was cut by 5 bases, the J end by 4 bases, with 12 bases between.

The V and J genes are TRBV9 and TRBJ2-7, with TRBD2 as a possible D gene (5 bases). The CDR3 extends over 15 amino acids. The V gene's germline CDR1 is SGDLS and CDR2 YYNGEE. V dropped 3 bases and J dropped 0 bases, with 13 bases sitting between them. The DNA of the CDR3 is TGTGCCAGCAGCGCCGGGAACGGACCCTCCTACGAGCAGTACTTC. Encoded protein: CASSAGNGPSYEQYF. The whole variable domain, remainder taken from reference TRBV9 and TRBJ2-7, is DSGVTQTPKHLITATGQRVTLRCSPRSGDLSVYWYQQSLDQGLQFLIQYYNGEERAKGNILERFSAQQFPDLHSELNLSSLELGDSALYFCASSAGNGPSYEQYFGPGTRLTVT.

The V gene is TRBV19, the J gene TRBJ2-1; possibly TRBD2 for D (5 bases). V dropped 4 bases and J dropped 4 bases, with 14 bases sitting between them. Germline V gives CDR1 LNHDA, CDR2 SQIVND (reference sequence). The length of the CDR3 is 15 residues. CDR3 DNA sequence: TGTGCCAGTAGTAGTTGGGAGTTAATATACAATGAGCAGTTCTTC. Translation gives CASSSWELIYNEQFF.

The chain is built from TRBV4-1 and TRBJ2-3, with TRBD2 matching 8 bases. V lost 4 bases and J lost 0; bases outside the gene matches: 0. The germline CDR1 and CDR2 sequences are MGHRA and YSYEKL. This CDR3 contains 14 residues. CDR3 in amino acids: CASSPSGSTDTQYF. CDR3 nucleotides: TGCGCCAGCAGCCCTAGCGGGAGCACAGATACGCAGTATTTT.

This clone has only one observation. The CDR3 DNA follows: TGTGCCAGCACGACAGGGGGCATCACCGGGGAGCTGTTTTTT. Protein: CASTTGGITGELFF. V usage is TRBV6-1 and J usage is TRBJ2-2; 10 nucleotides agree with TRBD1. V was pared by 7 bases and J by 4 bases, with 3 bases of the junction left unmatched. Germline-derived CDR1 and CDR2 are MNHNS and SASEGT. This CDR3 spans 14 amino acids.

The chain employs TRBV9 and TRBJ2-1; D is possibly TRBD1 (5 bases). The CDR3 covers 14 residues. The germline CDR1 and CDR2 sequences are SGDLS and YYNGEE. With 0 bases removed from V and 5 bases from J, the gap between germline ends came to 9 bases. DNA of the CDR3: TGTGCCAGCAGCGTAGTAGACAGCCACAATGAGCAGTTCTTC. It yields the protein CASSVVDSHNEQFF.

The CDR3 here is CASSEPGGSYNEQFF. In DNA, the CDR3 is TGTGCCAGCAGTGAGCCAGGGGGGTCCTACAATGAGCAGTTCTTC. The J gene is TRBJ2-1, the V gene TRBV25-1; D perhaps matches TRBD1 (7 bases). In germline, CDR1 is MGHDK, CDR2 SYGVNS. CDR3 size: 15 residues. V lost 3 bases and J lost 1, with 10 bases in between.

This clone was seen only once. This sequence joins TRBV30 and TRBJ1-2; D is ambiguous. This CDR3 is built from 12 residues. Germline V gene lookup returns CDR1 GTSNPN and CDR2 SVGIG (reference sequence). The germline V and J ends were trimmed by 4 bases and 4 bases, with 10 bases remaining between them. The CDR3 sequence: CAWTASFYGYTF. The CDR3, as DNA: TGTGCCTGGACAGCGTCCTTCTATGGCTACACCTTC.

CDR3 bases: TGTGCCAGCAGTTATTACTATCGCGGGAGCCCTTACGAGCAGTACTTC. It is translated as CASSYYYRGSPYEQYF. This chain connects TRBV6-5 to TRBJ2-7, with 7 bases fitting TRBD2. The germline gives CDR1 MNHEY, CDR2 SVGAGI. The trim removed 3 bases at V and 4 bases at J, leaving 12 bases unmatched. This CDR3 region has 16 residues.